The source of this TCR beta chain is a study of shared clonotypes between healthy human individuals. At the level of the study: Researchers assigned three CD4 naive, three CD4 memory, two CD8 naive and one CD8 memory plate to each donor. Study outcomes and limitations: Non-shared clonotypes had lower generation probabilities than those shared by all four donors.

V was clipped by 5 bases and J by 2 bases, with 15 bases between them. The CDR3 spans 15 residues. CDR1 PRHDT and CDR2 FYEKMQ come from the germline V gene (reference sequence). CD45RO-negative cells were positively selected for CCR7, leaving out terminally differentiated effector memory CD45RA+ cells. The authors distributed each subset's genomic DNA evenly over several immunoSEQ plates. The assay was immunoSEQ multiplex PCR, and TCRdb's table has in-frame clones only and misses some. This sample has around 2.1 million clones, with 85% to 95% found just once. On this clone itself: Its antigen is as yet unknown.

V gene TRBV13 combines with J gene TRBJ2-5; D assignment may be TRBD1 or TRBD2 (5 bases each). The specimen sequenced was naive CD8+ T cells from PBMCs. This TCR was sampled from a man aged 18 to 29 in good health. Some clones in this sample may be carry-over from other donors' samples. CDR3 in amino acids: CASSVARDGQETQYF. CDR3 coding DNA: TGTGCCAGCAGCGTCGCCCGGGACGGACAAGAGACCCAGTACTTC.